This passage covers 30 T cell receptor beta chains from one sample sequenced in a study of CD4 T cells in relation to SARS-CoV-2 and coronaviruses (dated by TCRdb to the early 2020s). The library was prepared using the immunoSEQ multiplex PCR assay. Drawn from immuneACCESS, this table holds only the in-frame rearrangements with V and J called that TCRdb kept. Clones are partly lost; checked studies trace under half to an unresolved V gene and leave the rest unexplained. The sample table contains some 60,000 clones; only one count was recorded for about 90% of them. Of the sample, around 0.41% falls within the top ten clones. The material sequenced was naive CD4+ T cells from PBMCs. This specimen's cell subset or site label, per the study, means: naive CD4+ T cells isolated by negative enrichment. The receptors shown here come from an adult with COVID-19.

Details on this clone: One end of the junction fails to match germline, which may point to a read error. The rearrangement joins TRBV6-1 to TRBJ1-3; D is unclear. Germline CDR1 is MNHNS and CDR2 is SASEGT. The CDR3 sequence is 15 residues long. CDR3 sequence reads: CASSEGSTPGNTIYF. The CDR3 DNA is TGTGCCAGCAGCGAAGGGTCTACTCCTGGAAACACCATATATTTT.

The J gene is TRBJ2-5, the V gene TRBV19; D perhaps matches TRBD2 (7 bases). V lost 3 bases to trimming and J lost 5 bases, with 13 bases between them. The CDR3 covers 14 residues. CDR1 LNHDA and CDR2 SQIVND come from the germline V gene (reference sequence). The DNA of the CDR3 is TGTGCCAGTAGTATTGGGGGGGCTTCGGAGACCCAGTACTTC. This codes for CASSIGGASETQYF.

V and J are TRBV7-3 and TRBJ2-1; D is perhaps TRBD1 (5 bases). Per the germline V gene, CDR1 is SGHTA and CDR2 is FQGTGA. Trimming took off 4 bases at V and 3 bases at J, with 7 bases between the two ends. The CDR3 runs 13 residues. CDR3 protein: CASSSDSYNEQFF. The CDR3 DNA sequence: TGTGCCAGCAGCTCCGACAGCTACAATGAGCAGTTCTTC.

The rearrangement uses TRBV28 and TRBJ1-4; a possible D gene is TRBD1 (6 bases). V lost 3 bases and J lost 5, with 10 bases in between. CDR3 size: 14 residues. Looked up from germline, CDR1 is MDHEN and CDR2 is SYDVKM. The DNA of the CDR3 is TGTGCCAGCAGTTTCGGGGGGCTAAATGAAAAACTGTTTTTT. This sequence encodes CASSFGGLNEKLFF.

In its sample, this clone was seen once. The chain has TRBV2 and TRBJ2-1; no firm D call. Germline V lookup: CDR1 SNHLY, CDR2 FYNNEI. V shed 6 bases and J shed 8 bases, with 11 bases lying between them. The CDR3 is 12 residues long. DNA of the CDR3: TGTGCCAGCAGGAAAGGCGGTGATGAGCAGTTCTTC. Protein product: CASRKGGDEQFF.

This sequence joins TRBV28 and TRBJ2-7, with 7 bases fitting TRBD2. The CDR3 loop spans 15 amino acids. The germline CDR1 and CDR2 sequences are MDHEN and SYDVKM. V was pared by 6 bases and J by 9 bases, with 17 bases of the junction left unmatched. Written as DNA, the CDR3 is TGTGCCAGCAGCCTCGTTTCGAAGGGCGGGAGTTCGCAGTACTTC. Translating it yields CASSLVSKGGSSQYF. The variable domain in full, completed from reference TRBV28 and TRBJ2-7, reads DVKVTQSSRYLVKRTGEKVFLECVQDMDHENMFWYRQDPGLGLRLIYFSYDVKMKEKGDIPEGYSVSREKKERFSLILESASTNQTSMYLCASSLVSKGGSSQYFGPGTRLTVT.

The rearrangement joins TRBV7-2 to TRBJ2-3; TRBD2 might be the D (6 bases). Per germline, CDR1 SGHTA and CDR2 FQGNSA. V was trimmed by 3 bases and J by 3 bases, leaving 13 bases between them. The CDR3 loop spans 15 amino acids. The CDR3 sequence: CASSFDGSWTDTQYF. For the CDR3, the DNA is TGTGCCAGCAGCTTCGACGGGAGTTGGACAGATACGCAGTATTTT.

This rearrangement joins TRBV28 to TRBJ2-2; perhaps D is TRBD1 or TRBD2 (6 bases each). Germline loops: CDR1 MDHEN, CDR2 SYDVKM. The CDR3 consists of 14 residues. V gave up 7 bases and J gave up 0 bases, with 9 bases separating them. The CDR3 loop reads CASNGGANTGELFF. The DNA of the CDR3 is TGTGCCAGCAACGGGGGCGCGAACACCGGGGAGCTGTTTTTT. Looking up the rest from reference TRBV28 and TRBJ2-2 gives the full variable domain: DVKVTQSSRYLVKRTGEKVFLECVQDMDHENMFWYRQDPGLGLRLIYFSYDVKMKEKGDIPEGYSVSREKKERFSLILESASTNQTSMYLCASNGGANTGELFFGEGSRLTVL.

This chain joins TRBV27 and TRBJ1-2; 10 bases are a match to TRBD1. Germline V gene sequence: CDR1 MNHEY, CDR2 SMNVEV (reference sequence). V shed 7 bases and J 4 bases; nucleotides not matched to a gene: 18. The CDR3 is made up of 18 amino acids. Here the CDR3 reads CASTSRSGQGHGGYGYTF. DNA of the CDR3: TGTGCCAGCACTTCCCGGTCGGGACAGGGGCATGGTGGCTATGGCTACACCTTC.

V is TRBV19 and J is TRBJ1-5, with D tentatively TRBD1 (6 bases). Trimming removed 8 bases at V and 6 bases at J, with 17 bases between. Germline CDR1 is LNHDA and CDR2 is SQIVND (reference sequence). This CDR3 has 14 residues. CDR3 sequence: CASRAGGASQPQHF. As DNA, the CDR3 is TGTGCCAGTCGTGCCGGGGGCGCGAGTCAGCCCCAGCATTTT.

The gene calls are TRBV2 and TRBJ2-7; no definite D call. Deletions cut 5 bases from V and 10 bases from J, with 9 bases between. CDR3 length: 10 residues. Germline CDR1 reads SNHLY; CDR2 reads FYNNEI. DNA for the CDR3: TGTGCCAGCAGTAGCCGTGGCCAGTACTTC. This gives the protein CASSSRGQYF. Using reference TRBV2 and TRBJ2-7 for the parts outside the CDR3, the full variable domain is EPEVTQTPSHQVTQMGQEVILRCVPISNHLYFYWYRQILGQKVEFLVSFYNNEISEKSEIFDDQFSVERPDGSNFTLKIRSTKLEDSAMYFCASSSRGQYFGPGTRLTVT.

The chain carries TRBV3-1 (or the pseudogene TRBV3-2) and TRBJ2-6, with D hard to call. The germline V gene has CDR1 LGHDT and CDR2 YNNKEL (reference sequence). V was cut by 1 base and J by 2 bases, with 12 bases left in between. This CDR3 spans 17 amino acids. CDR3 region: CASSQVGRAPGANVLTF. The CDR3 region has the DNA TGTGCCAGCAGCCAAGTAGGTCGCGCTCCTGGGGCCAACGTCCTGACTTTC.

This sequence joins TRBV6-1 and TRBJ2-3, with D tentatively TRBD1 or TRBD2 (6 bases each). The V and J ends lost 2 bases and 5 bases respectively, with 8 bases between them. The CDR3 sequence is 13 residues long. Germline assignment: CDR1 MNHNS and CDR2 SASEGT. CDR3 in DNA: TGTGCCAGCAGTGAAAGGGGGGTAGATACGCAGTATTTT. Its protein is CASSERGVDTQYF.

The chain employs TRBV16 and TRBJ2-5, with D possibly matching TRBD1 (5 bases). The CDR3 has 15 residues. Trimming removed 0 bases from V and 5 bases from J, with 13 bases in between. Per germline, CDR1 KGHSY and CDR2 FQNENV. The CDR3 loop is CASSQSHRSGETQYF. CDR3 in DNA: TGTGCCAGCAGCCAATCGCACAGGTCCGGGGAGACCCAGTACTTC. The full variable domain, rest sourced from reference TRBV16 and TRBJ2-5, is GEEVAQTPKHLVRGEGQKAKLYCAPIKGHSYVFWYQQVLKNEFKFLISFQNENVFDETGMPKERFSAKCLPNSPCSLEIQATKLEDSAVYFCASSQSHRSGETQYFGPGTRLLVL.

V gene TRBV5-6 combines with J gene TRBJ2-1; D is undetermined. Germline loops: CDR1 SGHDT, CDR2 YYEEEE. This CDR3 region has 12 residues. The V and J ends lost 3 bases and 2 bases respectively, with 3 bases between them. The CDR3 DNA is TGTGCCAGCAGCTCGACCTACAATGAGCAGTTCTTC. It codes for CASSSTYNEQFF.

V and J are TRBV12-5 and TRBJ2-7; D not certain. V dropped 1 base and J dropped 11 bases, with 9 bases sitting between them. This CDR3 spans 11 amino acids. The V gene's germline CDR1 is LGHNT and CDR2 FRNRAP. As DNA, the CDR3 is TGTGCTAGTGGTTTGGAGTTGTTGGAGTACTTC. Its translation: CASGLELLEYF.

The chain has TRBV7-9 and TRBJ2-1; 7 nucleotides agree with TRBD2. After removal of 2 bases from V and 4 bases from J, the junction contained 2 bases not matched to a gene. The CDR3 is 14 amino acids. Germline assignment: CDR1 SEHNR and CDR2 FQNEAQ (reference sequence). CDR3 coding DNA: TGTGCCAGCAGCTTACCAGCGGGGTACAATGAGCAGTTCTTC. As protein: CASSLPAGYNEQFF.

The genes are TRBV6-2 or TRBV6-3 and TRBJ1-1; D uncertain. CDR1 MNHEY and CDR2 SVGEGT come from the germline V gene. This CDR3 is built from 12 residues. V was trimmed by 2 bases and J by 8 bases, leaving 9 bases between them. CDR3 nucleotides: TGTGCCAGCAGTTACGAGACCTCAGAAGCTTTCTTT. This sequence encodes CASSYETSEAFF.

The chain joins TRBV2 to TRBJ2-4; a weak D match, TRBD2 (5 bases). V gave up 2 bases and J gave up 7 bases, with 24 bases separating them. CDR1 and CDR2 from the germline V gene are SNHLY and FYNNEI. The length of the CDR3 is 18 residues. This CDR3 is CASSELGLIASQRNIQYF. CDR3 DNA sequence: TGTGCCAGCAGTGAATTAGGTTTAATCGCTAGCCAGAGGAACATTCAGTACTTC.

The chain is built from TRBV30 and TRBJ2-1, with TRBD1 matching over 9 bases. V lost 2 bases and J lost 6; bases outside the gene matches: 8. The length of the CDR3 is 15 residues. Per the germline V gene, CDR1 is GTSNPN and CDR2 is SVGIG (reference sequence). The CDR3 is CAWSRDRVGGNEQFF. The DNA for the CDR3 is TGTGCCTGGAGTCGGGACAGGGTAGGAGGCAATGAGCAGTTCTTC.

The chain joins TRBV7-2 to TRBJ1-1; tentatively, D is TRBD1 (6 bases). This CDR3 has 14 residues. The germline V gene has CDR1 SGHTA and CDR2 FQGNSA. V was pared by 0 bases and J by 5 bases, with 10 bases between. The CDR3 sequence: CASSLAVGGTEAFF. The CDR3 nucleotides read TGTGCCAGCAGCTTAGCAGTAGGGGGAACTGAAGCTTTCTTT.

The chain carries TRBV19 and TRBJ2-2, with TRBD2 matching over 8 bases. V dropped 8 bases and J dropped 3; count of bases not matched to a gene: 20. Per the germline V gene, CDR1 is LNHDA and CDR2 is SQIVND (reference sequence). The CDR3 totals 19 residues. CDR3 DNA: TGTGCCAGTCAACAAACAGGGAGATTAGCGGGATTGGACACCGGGGAGCTGTTTTTT. Amino acids: CASQQTGRLAGLDTGELFF.

In the case of this clone: The germline gene is not matched at one end of the junction; a read error may be the cause. The J gene is TRBJ2-1, the V gene TRBV4-1; tentative D call: TRBD2 (5 bases). Germline CDR1 reads MGHRA; CDR2 reads YSYEKL. This CDR3 is 15 amino acids long. The CDR3 bases are TGCGCCAGCAGCGAAGAGCGGTTCTCCTACAATGAGCAGTTCTTC. This sequence encodes CASSEERFSYNEQFF.

The genes are TRBV5-1 and TRBJ1-1; D may be TRBD1 (6 bases). Germline CDR1 SGHRS, CDR2 YFSETQ. This CDR3 has 13 residues. With 4 bases removed from V and 1 base from J, the gap between germline ends came to 8 bases. This chain's CDR3 is CASSRQENTEAFF. The CDR3 DNA sequence: TGCGCCAGCAGCCGACAGGAGAACACTGAAGCTTTCTTT. The variable domain in full, with the rest retrieved from reference TRBV5-1 and TRBJ1-1, is KAGVTQTPRYLIKTRGQQVTLSCSPISGHRSVSWYQQTPGQGLQFLFEYFSETQRNKGNFPGRFSGRQFSNSRSEMNVSTLELGDSALYLCASSRQENTEAFFGQGTRLTVV.

The V and J genes are TRBV5-4 and TRBJ1-1; D unclear. V was shortened by 0 bases and J by 4 bases, with 7 bases between the two germline ends. The CDR3 is 13 residues long. Germline CDR1 and CDR2: SGHNT and YYREEE (reference sequence). CDR3 protein: CASSLEGFTEAFF. CDR3 nucleotide sequence: TGTGCCAGCAGCTTGGAGGGTTTCACTGAAGCTTTCTTT. The full variable domain, completed using reference TRBV5-4 and TRBJ1-1, is ETGVTQSPTHLIKTRGQQVTLRCSSQSGHNTVSWYQQALGQGPQFIFQYYREEENGRGNFPPRFSGLQFPNYSSELNVNALELDDSALYLCASSLEGFTEAFFGQGTRLTVV.

The chain carries TRBV10-3 and TRBJ2-1, with a weak D call TRBD2 (5 bases). Trimming cost V 0 bases and J 6 bases, with 9 bases left between them. Germline-derived CDR1 and CDR2 are ENHRY and SYGVKD. The CDR3 is 14 amino acids. The CDR3 nucleotides are TGTGCCATCAGTGAGTCGCGGGCTCCCAATGAGCAGTTCTTC. This translates into CAISESRAPNEQFF.

The V and J genes are TRBV24-1 and TRBJ2-1, with TRBD2 matching 14 bases. Germline values: CDR1 KGHDR, CDR2 SFDVKD. V was pared by 3 bases and J by 4 bases, with 10 bases of the junction left unmatched. The CDR3 spans 19 residues. The CDR3 loop reads CATSDGPGLAGAGYNEQFF. CDR3 in DNA: TGTGCCACCAGTGATGGCCCGGGACTAGCGGGAGCGGGTTACAATGAGCAGTTCTTC.

This sequence joins TRBV5-5 and TRBJ1-1, with 8 bases aligning to TRBD1. CDR1 SGHKS and CDR2 YYEKEE come from the germline V gene (reference sequence). The ends lost 4 bases at V and 1 base at J; junction bases unmatched: 6. This CDR3 spans 15 amino acids. The CDR3 sequence is CASSNTGTGNTEAFF. CDR3 coding DNA: TGTGCCAGCAGCAACACCGGGACAGGGAACACTGAAGCTTTCTTT.

The V and J genes are TRBV2 and TRBJ2-5; possibly TRBD2 for D (7 bases). The germline gives CDR1 SNHLY, CDR2 FYNNEI. The V end was cut by 5 bases, the J end by 4 bases, with 17 bases between. The CDR3 covers 15 residues. The CDR3 sequence: CASSRGAGEGETQYF. The CDR3 coding sequence is TGTGCCAGCAGTAGGGGGGCGGGGGAAGGAGAGACCCAGTACTTC.

V and J are TRBV11-2 and TRBJ2-7; 7 bases align to TRBD2. This CDR3 has 16 amino acids. V shed 4 bases, J shed 0 bases, and the junction held 9 bases outside the gene matches. CDR1 SGHAT and CDR2 FQNNGV come from the germline V gene. The DNA of the CDR3 is TGTGCCAGCAGCTCGGGGACTACCGGGAGCTCCTACGAGCAGTACTTC. As protein: CASSSGTTGSSYEQYF. Combining the CDR3 with reference TRBV11-2 and TRBJ2-7 gives the whole variable domain EAGVAQSPRYKIIEKRQSVAFWCNPISGHATLYWYQQILGQGPKLLIQFQNNGVVDDSQLPKDRFSAERLKGVDSTLKIQPAKLEDSAVYLCASSSGTTGSSYEQYFGPGTRLTVT.